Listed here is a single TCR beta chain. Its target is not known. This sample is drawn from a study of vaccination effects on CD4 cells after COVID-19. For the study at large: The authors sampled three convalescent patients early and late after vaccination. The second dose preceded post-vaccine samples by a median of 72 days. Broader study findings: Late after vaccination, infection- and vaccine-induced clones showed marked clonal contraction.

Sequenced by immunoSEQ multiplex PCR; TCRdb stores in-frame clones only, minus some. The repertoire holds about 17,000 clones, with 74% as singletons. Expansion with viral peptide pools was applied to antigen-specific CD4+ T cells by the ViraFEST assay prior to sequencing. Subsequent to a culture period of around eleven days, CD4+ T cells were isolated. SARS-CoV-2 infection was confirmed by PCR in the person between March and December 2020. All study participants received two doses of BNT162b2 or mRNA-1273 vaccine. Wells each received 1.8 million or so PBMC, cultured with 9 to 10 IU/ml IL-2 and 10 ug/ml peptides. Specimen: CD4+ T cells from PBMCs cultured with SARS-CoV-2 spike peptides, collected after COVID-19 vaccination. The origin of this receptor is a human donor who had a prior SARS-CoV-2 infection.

CDR3 amino acids: CASSEFGDLRGYEQYF. For the CDR3, the DNA is TGTGCCAGCAGTGAATTCGGAGACCTAAGGGGGTACGAGCAGTACTTC. The chain uses TRBV2 and TRBJ2-7, with D perhaps TRBD1 (6 bases). This CDR3 has 16 amino acids. Deletions cut 2 bases from V and 4 bases from J, with 18 bases between. Germline V gene data show CDR1 as SNHLY and CDR2 as FYNNEI.